This TCR beta chain was found in a study of shared clonotypes between healthy human individuals. This clone was seen only a few times. The germline gives CDR1 SQVTM, CDR2 ANQGSEA. This CDR3 spans 14 amino acids. The ends were cut back, 3 bases at V and 2 bases at J, with 13 bases in the middle. Libraries were prepared by immunoSEQ multiplex PCR; TCRdb keeps only in-frame clonotypes and omits some of them. Here the sample spans fewer than 1.4 million clones, 75% to 80% being singletons. This chain links TRBV29-1 with TRBJ1-1; D is perhaps TRBD1 (6 bases). The sequenced material came from memory CD4+ T cells from PBMCs. Subset given: CD45RA-negative fraction. This TCR was sampled from a man aged 18 to 29 in good health. Some clones in this sample may be carry-over from other donors' samples. The CDR3 nucleotides are TGCAGCGTTGACCGTCGACAGGCTAACACTGAAGCTTTCTTT. The encoded protein is CSVDRRQANTEAFF.